This T cell receptor beta chain originates from a study of blood T cell repertoires in COVID-19. Study at large: Both acute and convalescent COVID-19 samples were obtained from the United States, Italy and Spain. Sources were T cells, B-cell-depleted T cells, or PBMCs; the material itself was cDNA or gDNA.

Sequencing used immunoSEQ multiplex PCR; TCRdb keeps in-frame clones, though not all of them. The sample yields about 170,000 clones, about 88% seen once. This CDR3 comprises 14 residues. V lost 5 bases to trimming and J lost 13 bases; unmatched junction nucleotides: 9. The germline CDR1 and CDR2 sequences are LNHDA and SQIVND (reference sequence). This clone came up once. The receptor was derived from a man aged 45-60 years who had recovered from COVID-19. Input material: peripheral blood. This chain links TRBV19 with TRBJ2-1, with 12 bases fitting TRBD1. In DNA, the CDR3 is TGTGCCAGTAGTCCGGGGACAGGGGGCGCGATCCAGTTCTTC. Amino acids: CASSPGTGGAIQFF. Full variable domain (rest looked up from reference TRBV19 and TRBJ2-1): DGGITQSPKYLFRKEGQNVTLSCEQNLNHDAMYWYRQDPGQGLRLIYYSQIVNDFQKGDIAEGYSVSREKKESFPLTVTSAQKNPTAFYLCASSPGTGGAIQFFGPGTRLTVL.